This T cell receptor (beta chain) was recovered during a study of cytomegalovirus exposure and HLA in healthy donors. With respect to this clone: The antigen remains unidentified.

Researchers ran the PCR with 60 Vbeta and 13 Jbeta primers. TCRdb keeps only in-frame clones here, not all; method: immunoSEQ multiplex PCR. In the table there are some 97,000 clones, 65% to 80% of which are singletons. Study-level points and caveats: Later analysis placed DRB1 highest and HLA-C lowest in TCR association rates, which differed by HLA locus. In a later analysis, TCR beta V- and J-gene trimming was associated with a missense DCLRE1C variant.

V lost 1 base and J 5 bases, leaving 12 bases between the germline ends. Germline loops: CDR1 SGHRS, CDR2 YFSETQ. The CDR3 has 14 residues. This TCR derives from a woman aged 45-59 years in good health and CMV-seropositive. The sequencing sample was made of PBMCs. J is TRBJ1-1 and V is TRBV5-1; weak D call: TRBD1 (5 bases). The CDR3 DNA reads as TGCGCCAGCAGCTTGAAGGGGATAATAACTGAAGCTTTCTTT. This translates into CASSLKGIITEAFF.